This T cell receptor (beta chain) was recorded in a study of a mutant IDH1 vaccine in newly diagnosed glioma. On the study more broadly: Vaccination started 4-6 weeks after radiotherapy alone, or with temozolomide cycles. Previous treatment comprised radiotherapy, temozolomide, or both, mostly both. Participants attended visit V12, the safety follow-up, at week 35, and then attended visit V13 at week 47.

Concerning this clone: The antigen is undetermined.

Time point specified: week 47, end of study. The content of each vaccine dose was 300 ug of mutant IDH1 20-mer peptide, and topical imiquimod accompanied it. Diagnosis in the donors showed new WHO grade 3 or 4 astrocytomas that were IDH1-mutant and ATRX-lost. Measured with immunoSEQ multiplex PCR; TCRdb has only the in-frame clones, and not every one. The data contain over 75,000 clones, roughly 77% of them singletons. This TCR was recovered from a man aged 35 to 55 with glioma. This specimen consisted of PBMCs, obtained from a glioma patient whose treatment included an IDH1 peptide vaccine.

This CDR3 is CASKGTGATQYF. CDR3 bases: TGTGCCAGTAAGGGGACAGGGGCTACGCAGTATTTT. V usage is TRBV19 and J usage is TRBJ2-3; the match to TRBD1 covers 10 bases. This CDR3 spans 12 amino acids. Germline lookup yields CDR1 LNHDA and CDR2 SQIVND (reference sequence). The V gene end was trimmed by 7 bases and the J gene end by 8 bases; junction bases not matched to a gene: 3.